This T cell receptor beta chain was identified in a study of technical replicates of blood from several donors (dated by TCRdb to about 2017). The CDR1 and CDR2 encoded by the germline V gene (reference sequence) are LNHDA and SQIVND. V is clipped by 2 bases and J by 1 base, and the sequence between their germline boundaries is 15 bases long. The CDR3 spans 17 residues, from the cysteine through the phenylalanine. The read is trimmed to its CDR3 DNA, 51 bases read in frame from base 1. Details on this clone: What this receptor recognizes is not known. Within one base of it there is no much larger clone, and no base qualities were kept.

Library preparation used the immunoSEQ multiplex PCR assay. TCRdb mirrors the immuneACCESS table, restricted to in-frame sequences. Some clones are absent from its copies; in checked studies, under half trace to an unresolved V gene, and the reason for the others is unknown. This sample has 70,000 to 95,000 clones in its table, and approximately 97% of those were observed once. Together, the top ten hold 0.18% of the sample. The sequence joins TRBV19 to TRBJ2-1, with a tentative D gene TRBD2 over 6 matching bases. The source is a human donor in good health. The sequenced material came from T cells isolated from PBMCs. This receptor carries the CDR3 CASSISSGEASYNEQFF. The base sequence is TGTGCCAGTAGTATAAGTTCGGGAGAAGCTTCCTACAATGAGCAGTTCTTC.